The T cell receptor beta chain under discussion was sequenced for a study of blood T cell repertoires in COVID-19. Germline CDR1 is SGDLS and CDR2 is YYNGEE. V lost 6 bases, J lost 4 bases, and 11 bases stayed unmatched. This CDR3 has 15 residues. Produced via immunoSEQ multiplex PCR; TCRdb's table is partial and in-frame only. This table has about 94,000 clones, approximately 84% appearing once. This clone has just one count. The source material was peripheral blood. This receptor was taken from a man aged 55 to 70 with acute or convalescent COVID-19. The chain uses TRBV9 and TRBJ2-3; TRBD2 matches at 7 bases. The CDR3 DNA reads TGTGCCAGCAACCCCGCCGGACTAGTCTCAGATACGCAGTATTTT. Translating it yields CASNPAGLVSDTQYF.